Following are 19 T cell receptor beta chains from one sample sequenced in a study of low-dose radiotherapy and immunotherapy resistance in tumors. Alpha- and beta-chain coverage of first-strand cDNA came from TRAV- and TRBV-specific primers. It was with a constant-region primer and a V-primer adapter that TCRs were amplified over about 20 PCR cycles. TCRdb itself ran the reads through MiXCR, one entry per CDR3 protein. The repertoire includes about 35,000 distinct CDR3 sequences, less than 25% of them detected once, and 9.2% sits in the top ten. The time point denotes: after trial treatment. This sample's treatment: LDRT plus nivolumab, ipilimumab, low-dose cyclophosphamide and aspirin (RACIN trial). Source: PBMCs, taken after low-dose radiotherapy plus immunotherapy. These TCRs come from a female donor with ovarian cancer.

In its sample, this clonotype was seen many times. The chain combines TRBV7-2 with TRBJ2-7, with D possibly matching TRBD2 (7 bases). Trimming removed 3 bases from V and 0 bases from J, with 24 bases in between. Germline V gives CDR1 SGHTA, CDR2 FQGNSA. The length of the CDR3 is 19 residues. The CDR3 DNA reads as TGTGCCAGCAGCTTCGAAGTCTTGAGTTGGGGGGGCAGCTCCTACGAGCAGTACTTC. Its translation: CASSFEVLSWGGSSYEQYF.

This clonotype was picked up many times. V is TRBV18 and J is TRBJ2-1, with TRBD1 identical over 9 bases. With 2 bases clipped from V and 2 bases from J, the junction kept 4 bases outside the gene matches. The CDR3 totals 16 residues. Per germline, CDR1 KGHSH and CDR2 LQKENI. Here the CDR3 DNA reads TGTGCCAGCTCACCAGACAGGGGGTTCCCCTACAATGAGCAGTTCTTC. This codes for CASSPDRGFPYNEQFF.

This clonotype was recorded at least ten times. The J gene is TRBJ2-1, the V gene TRBV5-5; 9 positions match TRBD2. The CDR3 is made up of 15 amino acids. The germline V gene has CDR1 SGHKS and CDR2 YYEKEE (reference sequence). J lost 1 base, V lost 4 bases, and 3 bases had no gene match. CDR3 in amino acids: CASSRTSASYNEQFF. CDR3 in DNA: TGTGCCAGCAGCCGGACTAGCGCTTCCTACAATGAGCAGTTCTTC.

V and J are TRBV2 and TRBJ2-3; 7 nucleotides agree with TRBD2. The trim removed 3 bases at V and 0 bases at J, leaving 3 bases unmatched. The length of the CDR3 is 15 residues. Germline CDR1 is SNHLY and CDR2 is FYNNEI. The CDR3 here is CASSDGRASTDTQYF. CDR3 coding DNA: TGTGCCAGCAGTGATGGGAGGGCCAGCACAGATACGCAGTATTTT.

Many counts were recorded for this clonotype. The CDR3: CASSPWTSGRAYNEQFF. The CDR3 DNA reads TGTGCCAGCAGCCCGTGGACTAGCGGGAGGGCCTACAATGAGCAGTTCTTC. The chain combines TRBV3-1 with TRBJ2-1; 15 bases fit TRBD2. Trimming cost V 4 bases and J 2 bases; bases outside gene matches: 3. The length of the CDR3 is 17 residues. Germline V gene sequence: CDR1 LGHDT, CDR2 YNNKEL (reference sequence).

In nucleotides, the CDR3 is TGTGCCAGCAGCAGCCCGAGGACAGGGGGCATCGGGAATGAGCAGTTCTTC. This translates into CASSSPRTGGIGNEQFF. The rearrangement uses TRBV7-6 and TRBJ2-1, with 11 nucleotides matching TRBD1. The CDR3 totals 17 residues. V shed 5 bases, J shed 7 bases, and the junction held 13 bases outside the gene matches. Germline V gives CDR1 SGHVS, CDR2 FNYEAQ.

This clonotype was seen at least ten times. This chain joins TRBV2 and TRBJ2-1, with 9 bases matching TRBD1. The CDR3 runs 15 residues. Per the germline V gene, CDR1 is SNHLY and CDR2 is FYNNEI. Trimming cost V 4 bases and J 3 bases; bases outside gene matches: 4. In nucleotides, the CDR3 is TGTGCCAGCAGTGGGGGACAGGGTGACTACAATGAGCAGTTCTTC. Protein sequence: CASSGGQGDYNEQFF.

This clonotype showed up many times. V gene TRBV20-1 combines with J gene TRBJ2-1; 9 bases fit TRBD1. Germline V CDR1 and CDR2: DFQATT, SNEGSKA (reference sequence). This CDR3 contains 15 residues. Losses at the gene ends were 4 bases for V and 5 bases for J; bases not matched to a gene: 9. CDR3: CSATDRGRAHNEQFF. CDR3 bases: TGCAGTGCTACAGACAGGGGGAGGGCTCACAATGAGCAGTTCTTC.

Ten or more counts support this clonotype. This chain joins TRBV7-9 and TRBJ2-2; 11 positions agree with TRBD2. The CDR3 is 16 amino acids. Unmatched junction bases numbered 11, after V lost 3 bases and J lost 11 bases. CDR1 and CDR2 (germline): SEHNR, FQNEAQ (reference sequence). CDR3 nucleotide sequence: TGTGCCAGCAGCTTTTTTAGCGGGGGGGCCTTCGGTGAGCTGTTTTTT. Protein: CASSFFSGGAFGELFF.

On this clonotype: A far larger clone is one nucleotide away, so this likely arose from a read error. This sequence joins TRBV28 and TRBJ2-3, with 7 nucleotides matching TRBD1. CDR1 and CDR2 from the germline V gene are MDHEN and SYDVKM. The CDR3 is 16 residues long. V dropped 6 bases and J dropped 8; count of bases not matched to a gene: 17. CDR3 sequence: CASSLLGGTAGGTQYF. In DNA, the CDR3 is TGTGCCAGCAGCTTACTAGGGGGCACCGCTGGAGGTACGCAGTATTTT.

As regards this clonotype: This likely stems from a read error, as it lies one base from a far larger clone. The conserved phenylalanine or tryptophan is not found at the CDR3 terminus, so this likely reflects a read error. The chain couples TRBV5-4 to TRBJ1-2, with 8 bases matching TRBD1. Trimming at V came to 6 bases and at J to 4 bases, leaving 5 bases not matched to a gene. The CDR3 covers 13 residues. The germline gives CDR1 SGHNT, CDR2 YYREEE (reference sequence). CDR3 sequence reads: CASTPTGAYGYTY. DNA of the CDR3: TGTGCCAGCACCCCGACAGGGGCCTATGGCTACACCTAC.

This clonotype has at least ten counts. The gene calls are TRBV7-3 and TRBJ2-2, with no clear D. Germline V gene data show CDR1 as SGHTA and CDR2 as FQGTGA. This CDR3 comprises 16 residues. The V and J ends lost 6 bases and 0 bases respectively, with 14 bases between them. CDR3 DNA sequence: TGTGCCAGCAGTCCCATCGCTACGGCGAACACCGGGGAGCTGTTTTTT. It is translated as CASSPIATANTGELFF.

This clonotype was seen more than once but under ten times. The CDR3 reads CASSIWTENTEAFF. Here the CDR3 DNA reads TGTGCCAGCAGCATCTGGACCGAGAACACTGAAGCTTTCTTT. V and J are TRBV7-9 and TRBJ1-1; D is unresolved. V lost 5 bases and J 1 base, leaving 11 bases between the germline ends. Looked up from germline, CDR1 is SEHNR and CDR2 is FQNEAQ (reference sequence). CDR3 size: 14 residues.

Worth noting for this clonotype: The junction departs from the called germline gene at one end, perhaps through a read error. The chain links TRBV5-6 to TRBJ2-7; 13 bases fit TRBD2. CDR1 and CDR2 from the germline V gene are SGHDT and YYEEEE. CDR3 size: 14 residues. CDR3 protein: CASRRTSGGGEQDF. Written as DNA, the CDR3 is TGTGCCAGCAGACGGACTAGCGGGGGCGGCGAGCAGGACTTC. Full variable domain (missing parts from reference TRBV5-6 and TRBJ2-7): DAGVTQSPTHLIKTRGQQVTLRCSPKSGHDTVSWYQQALGQGPQFIFQYYEEEERQRGNFPDRFSGHQFPNYSSELNVNALLLGDSALYLCASRRTSGGGEQDFGPGTRLTVT.

This clonotype was seen at least ten times. The rearrangement uses TRBV7-3 and TRBJ2-1, with 9 nucleotides matching TRBD2. Germline V gene sequence: CDR1 SGHTA, CDR2 FQGTGA. The junction had 7 bases not matched to a gene; V was cut back by 1 base and J by 6 bases. The CDR3 is 16 amino acids. The CDR3 DNA sequence: TGTGCCAGCAGCTTAAGTGCGGCTAGCGGGGCCAATGAGCAGTTCTTC. The encoded protein is CASSLSAASGANEQFF.

The sample holds many counts of this clonotype. V and J are TRBV5-5 and TRBJ2-4, with D perhaps TRBD2 (6 bases). The CDR3 has 15 amino acids. Germline values: CDR1 SGHKS, CDR2 YYEKEE (reference sequence). The ends were cut back, 0 bases at V and 1 base at J, with 8 bases in the middle. The CDR3 sequence: CASSLDGSAKNIQYF. The CDR3 DNA follows: TGTGCCAGCAGCTTGGACGGGAGCGCCAAAAACATTCAGTACTTC.

This clonotype was detected many times. This chain links TRBV29-1 with TRBJ2-7; maybe TRBD1 (6 bases). Germline V lookup: CDR1 SQVTM, CDR2 ANQGSEA. The V and J ends lost 8 bases and 7 bases respectively, with 18 bases between them. The CDR3 consists of 12 residues. The CDR3 sequence: CSSMDSATEQYF. In DNA, the CDR3 is TGCAGCTCAATGGACAGCGCTACGGAGCAGTACTTC.

This clonotype was found once. V is TRBV5-1 and J is TRBJ2-1, with 7 bases matching TRBD1. Germline values: CDR1 SGHRS, CDR2 YFSETQ. J was trimmed by 5 bases and V by 4 bases; bases with no gene match: 9. The CDR3 spans 15 residues. The CDR3 reads CASSPGQLKNNEQFF. CDR3 coding DNA: TGCGCCAGCAGCCCGGGACAGCTTAAGAACAATGAGCAGTTCTTC.

The CDR3 DNA is TGTGCCAGCAGCCAAGCTCTTCATTCGGGGAGTGAAGCTTTCTTT. Encoded protein: CASSQALHSGSEAFF. This chain uses TRBV3-1 with TRBJ1-1; no clear D gene. This CDR3 has 15 residues. The ends were cut back, 1 base at V and 7 bases at J, with 16 bases in the middle. CDR1 and CDR2 (germline): LGHDT, YNNKEL (reference sequence).